This record covers a single TCR beta chain. This record comes from a study of T cells in Graves' hyperthyroidism and ophthalmopathy. RNA transcripts were the template for amplifying TCR beta CDR3 regions. The HTBI set primed first-round TCR CDR3 RT-PCR. TCRdb passed the multiplex PCR reads through MiXCR, listing each CDR3 protein once. The profile shows some 580,000 distinct CDR3 sequences, around 15% of them singletons. Sequencing was carried out using blood. The receptor was isolated from a woman between 40 and 50 years old with Graves' ophthalmopathy.

Here the CDR3 DNA reads TGTGCCAGCAGCCGGGTCGAAGGGGGCGGCTACGAGCAGTTCTTC. It is translated as CASSRVEGGGYEQFF. The genes are TRBV3-1 and TRBJ2-7; 7 nucleotides align to TRBD1. The J call may not be correct, given that the DNA end is closer to TRBJ2-1. Germline CDR1 and CDR2: LGHDT and YNNKEL (reference sequence). The CDR3 length is 15 residues.